The 24 T cell receptor beta chains below all came from one sample that was sequenced in a study of T cell responses to AZD1222 COVID-19 vaccine. Clones were read by immunoSEQ multiplex PCR, and TCRdb kept only the in-frame ones, dropping some. Here the sample spans 200,000 or so clones, about 93% being singletons. The material sequenced was peripheral blood, taken on day 0 of MenACWY control vaccination. The receptors here all came from an adult in good health.

The rearrangement uses TRBV7-8 and TRBJ1-2, with 8 bases aligning to TRBD1. The CDR3 consists of 14 residues. Trimming removed 1 base from V and 5 bases from J; junction bases left unmatched: 3. The germline gives CDR1 SGHVS, CDR2 FQNEAQ. The CDR3 nucleotides read TGTGCCAGCAGCTTAGGGAGACAGGGGTATGGCTACACCTTC. Encoded protein: CASSLGRQGYGYTF.

The chain uses TRBV19 and TRBJ1-5; 8 positions match TRBD1. The CDR3 is 13 residues long. From germline, CDR1 is LNHDA and CDR2 SQIVND (reference sequence). V dropped 4 bases and J dropped 7; count of bases not matched to a gene: 3. The CDR3 bases are TGTGCCAGTAGTACGACAGGGGAACAGCCCCAGCATTTT. Its protein product is CASSTTGEQPQHF.

V is TRBV7-2 and J is TRBJ1-1, with 8 bases fitting TRBD1. The CDR3 is 16 amino acids. CDR1 and CDR2 (germline): SGHTA, FQGNSA. V gave up 0 bases and J gave up 1 base; unmatched junction bases: 4. CDR3 region: CASSLAQGARNTEAFF. The CDR3 nucleotides are TGTGCCAGCAGCTTAGCGCAGGGGGCAAGGAACACTGAAGCTTTCTTT.

The chain uses TRBV19 and TRBJ2-5; D is undetermined. The CDR3 consists of 15 residues. Germline CDR1 and CDR2: LNHDA and SQIVND (reference sequence). V lost 7 bases and J lost 5, with 20 bases in between. CDR3 nucleotides: TGTGCCAGTAAATTTAGGTCAAGCTTAGGGGAGACCCAGTACTTC. This translates into CASKFRSSLGETQYF.

This chain connects TRBV3-1 (or the pseudogene TRBV3-2) to TRBJ1-5; 11 bases align to TRBD1. Germline V gives CDR1 LGHDT, CDR2 YNNKEL (reference sequence). The CDR3 totals 18 residues. Trimming cost V 2 bases and J 0 bases; bases outside gene matches: 6. CDR3 amino acids: CASSQPGQGGYSNQPQHF. CDR3 bases: TGTGCCAGCAGCCAACCGGGACAGGGGGGGTATAGCAATCAGCCCCAGCATTTT.

This chain connects TRBV6-6 to TRBJ1-2; D possibly corresponds to TRBD1 (5 bases). Germline V gives CDR1 MNHNY, CDR2 SVGAGI (reference sequence). The CDR3 has 14 amino acids. The germline V and J ends were trimmed by 6 bases and 2 bases, with 13 bases remaining between them. CDR3: CASSYGGVNYGYTF. The CDR3 coding sequence is TGTGCCAGCAGCTATGGGGGGGTGAACTATGGCTACACCTTC.

The chain links TRBV19 to TRBJ1-2; D may be TRBD1 (5 bases). Germline V gene data show CDR1 as LNHDA and CDR2 as SQIVND (reference sequence). CDR3 length: 15 amino acids. V lost 8 bases, J lost 1 base, and 17 bases lay in between. The CDR3 loop is CASGSVGLHNYGYTF. The CDR3 DNA is TGTGCCAGTGGGTCTGTGGGGCTTCATAACTATGGCTACACCTTC.

The rearrangement joins TRBV5-8 to TRBJ1-6; a possible D gene is TRBD1 (5 bases). In germline, CDR1 is SGHTS, CDR2 YDEGEE. The CDR3 consists of 13 residues. Trimming took off 10 bases at V and 7 bases at J, with 15 bases between the two ends. The CDR3 here is CAPKWGGNSPLHF. CDR3 bases: TGTGCCCCCAAATGGGGGGGGAATTCACCCCTCCACTTT.

The chain joins TRBV3-1 (or the pseudogene TRBV3-2) to TRBJ1-6; D is unclear. V gave up 4 bases and J gave up 3 bases, with 10 bases separating them. CDR3 length equals 15 residues. Per germline, CDR1 LGHDT and CDR2 YNNKEL (reference sequence). CDR3 sequence (DNA): TGTGCCAGCAGCCTCCTACAGAGCTATAATTCACCCCTCCACTTT. It yields the protein CASSLLQSYNSPLHF.

The V and J genes are TRBV19 and TRBJ2-7; TRBD1 matches 8 bases. CDR1 LNHDA and CDR2 SQIVND come from the germline V gene (reference sequence). The junction had 5 bases not matched to a gene; V was cut back by 5 bases and J by 5 bases. The CDR3 is 13 residues long. The CDR3 DNA is TGTGCCAGTAGTCGACAGGGGCAAGACGAGCAGTACTTC. It translates to CASSRQGQDEQYF.

The rearrangement links TRBV18 to TRBJ1-4; a weak D match, TRBD1 (6 bases). This CDR3 spans 15 amino acids. Germline-derived CDR1 and CDR2 are KGHSH and LQKENI. Trimming took 4 bases from V and 8 from J, leaving 17 bases between them. CDR3 nucleotide sequence: TGTGCCAGCTCACAAGACAGGACGCATACGGAAAAACTGTTTTTT. Translating gives CASSQDRTHTEKLFF.

This clone was seen just once. The chain uses TRBV12-3 or TRBV12-4 and TRBJ1-1; the D is unclear. The CDR3 has 13 amino acids. Trimming left V 2 bases short and J 10 bases short, with 14 bases between. In DNA, the CDR3 is TGTGCCAGCAGTTTATTACCGCGCGTTGGAGCTTTCTTT. Protein sequence: CASSLLPRVGAFF.

With regard to this clone: Other nucleotide sequences in the sample specify the same CDR3. V is TRBV18 and J is TRBJ1-2; D possibly corresponds to TRBD1 (5 bases). The CDR3 has 13 residues. CDR1 and CDR2 from the germline V gene are KGHSH and LQKENI. Trimming shortened V by 3 bases and J by 1 base, and 6 bases separated the two germline ends. The CDR3 DNA reads TGTGCCAGCTCACCGGGGGGTAACTATGGCTACACCTTC. Its translation is CASSPGGNYGYTF.

This clone was observed once. The chain couples TRBV30 to TRBJ1-4; D unresolved. The length of the CDR3 is 13 residues. Germline loops: CDR1 GTSNPN, CDR2 SVGIG (reference sequence). Trimming shortened V by 1 base and J by 8 bases, and 11 bases separated the two germline ends. The CDR3 nucleotides read TGTGCCTGGAGTGGCCGGGATGGGGAAAAACTGTTTTTT. This codes for CAWSGRDGEKLFF. The variable domain in full, completed from reference TRBV30 and TRBJ1-4, reads SQTIHQWPATLVQPVGSPLSLECTVEGTSNPNLYWYRQAAGRGLQLLFYSVGIGQISSEVPQNLSASRPQDRQFILSSKKLLLSDSGFYLCAWSGRDGEKLFFGSGTQLSVL.

The V gene is TRBV19, the J gene TRBJ1-4; D is undetermined. V lost 0 bases and J lost 5, with 10 bases in between. The germline gives CDR1 LNHDA, CDR2 SQIVND (reference sequence). The CDR3 has 15 amino acids. This CDR3 is CASSIDQGPNEKLFF. The DNA of the CDR3 is TGTGCCAGTAGTATAGATCAAGGACCAAATGAAAAACTGTTTTTT. The full variable domain, its missing parts supplied by reference TRBV19 and TRBJ1-4, is DGGITQSPKYLFRKEGQNVTLSCEQNLNHDAMYWYRQDPGQGLRLIYYSQIVNDFQKGDIAEGYSVSREKKESFPLTVTSAQKNPTAFYLCASSIDQGPNEKLFFGSGTQLSVL.

On this clone itself: Other DNA sequences in this specimen translate into the identical CDR3. The chain is built from TRBV12-3 or TRBV12-4 and TRBJ1-1; tentatively, D is TRBD1 (6 bases). The CDR3 is 13 residues long. V was trimmed by 4 bases and J by 4 bases, leaving 10 bases between them. Here the CDR3 DNA reads TGTGCCAGCAGTTGGGCGGGGGCCACTGAAGCTTTCTTT. The encoded protein is CASSWAGATEAFF.

The chain carries TRBV19 and TRBJ1-5, with D possibly being TRBD1 (5 bases). Germline lookup yields CDR1 LNHDA and CDR2 SQIVND (reference sequence). The CDR3 totals 14 residues. Trimming stripped 7 bases from V and 4 bases from J, with 14 bases between. The CDR3 DNA follows: TGTGCCAGTAAGGAGACAGTGAAGAATCAGCCCCAGCATTTT. Amino acids: CASKETVKNQPQHF.

J is TRBJ2-5 and V is TRBV19, with D uncertain. The CDR3 is 14 amino acids. Trimming took 6 bases from V and 1 from J, leaving 12 bases between them. In germline, CDR1 is LNHDA, CDR2 SQIVND (reference sequence). The CDR3 here is CASSSDIFQETQYF. The DNA of the CDR3 is TGTGCCAGTAGCTCCGACATTTTCCAAGAGACCCAGTACTTC.

J is TRBJ1-2 and V is TRBV3-1 (or the pseudogene TRBV3-2), with D uncertain. Germline assignment: CDR1 LGHDT and CDR2 YNNKEL (reference sequence). This CDR3 comprises 15 residues. Trimming took off 6 bases at V and 4 bases at J, with 18 bases between the two ends. The CDR3 is CASRQRADPLYGYTF. DNA for the CDR3: TGTGCCAGCAGGCAACGGGCAGATCCCCTCTATGGCTACACCTTC.

This clone showed up just a few times. The gene calls are TRBV6-5 and TRBJ2-3; either TRBD1 or TRBD2 may fit D (5 bases each). Trimming left V 2 bases short and J 4 bases short, with 10 bases between. Germline V gene lookup returns CDR1 MNHEY and CDR2 SVGAGI. The CDR3 sequence is 14 residues long. The CDR3 region is CASSYKGTADTQYF. In nucleotides, the CDR3 is TGTGCCAGCAGTTACAAAGGGACCGCAGATACGCAGTATTTT.

This rearrangement joins TRBV3-1 (or the pseudogene TRBV3-2) to TRBJ2-5; 12 bases map to TRBD2. The CDR3 has 16 residues. After removal of 6 bases from V and 5 bases from J, the junction contained 10 bases not matched to a gene. The V gene's germline CDR1 is LGHDT and CDR2 YNNKEL (reference sequence). Here the CDR3 DNA reads TGTGCCAGCAGTAGGACTAGCGGGGCTCCGCGGGAGACCCAGTACTTC. Encoded protein: CASSRTSGAPRETQYF.

The chain joins TRBV5-6 to TRBJ1-2; 9 bases fit TRBD1. V trimming: 4 bases; J trimming: 7 bases; junction bases outside the gene matches: 11. The CDR3 is 15 amino acids. Germline V gene data show CDR1 as SGHDT and CDR2 as YYEEEE. In DNA, the CDR3 is TGTGCCAGCAGCAAGACCGGGACAGGGTATAGTGGCTACACCTTC. This codes for CASSKTGTGYSGYTF. Combining the CDR3 with reference TRBV5-6 and TRBJ1-2 gives the whole variable domain DAGVTQSPTHLIKTRGQQVTLRCSPKSGHDTVSWYQQALGQGPQFIFQYYEEEERQRGNFPDRFSGHQFPNYSSELNVNALLLGDSALYLCASSKTGTGYSGYTFGSGTRLTVV.

The chain links TRBV3-1 (or the pseudogene TRBV3-2) to TRBJ2-5; D uncertain. Germline values: CDR1 LGHDT, CDR2 YNNKEL (reference sequence). The CDR3 has 12 residues. V lost 1 base to trimming and J lost 6 bases, with 6 bases between them. The CDR3 spells CASSQAEKTQYF. In DNA form, the CDR3 reads TGTGCCAGCAGCCAAGCAGAAAAGACCCAGTACTTC.

The chain recombines TRBV6-5 with TRBJ1-1; a possible D gene is TRBD1 (5 bases). Trimming left V 6 bases short and J 0 bases short, with 8 bases between. The CDR3 is made up of 13 amino acids. Per the germline V gene, CDR1 is MNHEY and CDR2 is SVGAGI. The CDR3 DNA is TGTGCCAGCAGCTCACAGGTGAACACTGAAGCTTTCTTT. This codes for CASSSQVNTEAFF.